This T cell receptor (beta chain) derives from a study of cytomegalovirus exposure and HLA in healthy donors. Whole-study results and caveats: Within a later analysis, the majority of CMV-associated TCR beta chains appeared HLA-restricted. Serostatus for CMV was the only available immune exposure information.

The PCR had 60 Vbeta and 13 Jbeta primers. The repertoire was sequenced with immunoSEQ multiplex PCR; TCRdb's copy has only in-frame clones and lacks some. The table lists 110,000 to 150,000 clones, 65% to 90% of them singletons. The CDR3 loop spans 13 amino acids. The germline gives CDR1 SSHAT, CDR2 FNYEAQ (reference sequence). As to this clone: The antigen remains unidentified. A read error may account for a junction end that differs from germline.

The specimen sequenced was PBMCs. This rearrangement joins TRBV7-7 to TRBJ1-1; D not certain. The source is a female donor in good health and CMV-seronegative. The chain's CDR3 is CASSLALNTEAFF. CDR3 nucleotides: TGTGCTAGCAGCTTAGCCCTAAACACTGAAGCTTTCTTT.